This TCR beta chain came from a study of cytomegalovirus exposure and HLA in healthy donors. Study-level findings and limits: According to reports, the classifier identified cytomegalovirus status with high specificity and sensitivity. Listed as cytomegalovirus-associated were more than 150 TCR beta chains.

In regard to this clone: Its antigen remains unidentified.

TCRdb keeps only in-frame clones here, not all; method: immunoSEQ multiplex PCR. The sample lists fewer than 150,000 clones, roughly 82% occurring once. While the first cohort had around 700 subjects, the donors belonged to the separate validation cohort of about 110 subjects. J was trimmed by 1 base and V by 1 base; bases with no gene match: 2. Germline V gene lookup returns CDR1 SGHAT and CDR2 FQNNGV. The CDR3 has 15 amino acids. The source of this sequence is a young man in good health and CMV-seronegative. The genes are TRBV11-2 and TRBJ1-1, with 8 bases matching TRBD1. Input material: PBMCs. The CDR3 sequence: CASSLVQGANTEAFF. The CDR3 region has the DNA TGTGCCAGCAGCTTAGTGCAGGGGGCGAACACTGAAGCTTTCTTT.